This TCR beta chain is drawn from a study of PD-L1 blockade in urothelial cancer. V lost 1 base to trimming and J lost 0 bases, with 13 bases between them. Germline values: CDR1 SQVTM, CDR2 ANQGSEA. This CDR3 spans 16 amino acids. Measured with immunoSEQ multiplex PCR; TCRdb has only the in-frame clones, and not every one. The table includes about 55,000 clones, approximately 80% detected once. V gene TRBV29-1 combines with J gene TRBJ1-3; D remains ambiguous. This clonotype originated in a man between 65 and 85 years old with urothelial cancer. The specimen comprised PBMCs, sampled around atezolizumab (anti-PD-L1) treatment. Here the CDR3 reads CSVEAPPQPSGNTIYF. The CDR3, as DNA: TGCAGCGTTGAAGCCCCACCACAACCCTCTGGAAACACCATATATTTT.